This TCR beta chain was profiled in a study of blood T cell repertoires in COVID-19. Study in general: Sites across the United States, Italy and Spain contributed samples from acute and convalescent COVID-19. From T cells, B-cell-depleted T cells, or PBMCs came the material, which was cDNA or gDNA.

CDR3 length: 20 amino acids. V gave up 5 bases and J gave up 5 bases, with 30 bases separating them. Germline CDR1 SGHVS, CDR2 FNYEAQ. Assay used: immunoSEQ multiplex PCR; TCRdb lists only in-frame clones, some missing. The sample has some 120,000 clones, roughly 86% seen once. V and J are TRBV7-6 and TRBJ2-2; D perhaps matches TRBD2 (7 bases). Sequencing was done on a sample of peripheral blood. This receptor was taken from a woman aged 50 to 60 who had recovered from COVID-19. The CDR3 region is CASSPQTGLFSSGNTGELFF. As DNA, the CDR3 is TGTGCCAGCAGCCCGCAGACAGGACTTTTTTCTAGCGGCAATACCGGGGAGCTGTTTTTT. The full variable domain, rest sourced from reference TRBV7-6 and TRBJ2-2, is GAGVSQSPRYKVTKRGQDVALRCDPISGHVSLYWYRQALGQGPEFLTYFNYEAQQDKSGLPNDRFSAERPEGSISTLTIQRTEQRDSAMYRCASSPQTGLFSSGNTGELFFGEGSRLTVL.